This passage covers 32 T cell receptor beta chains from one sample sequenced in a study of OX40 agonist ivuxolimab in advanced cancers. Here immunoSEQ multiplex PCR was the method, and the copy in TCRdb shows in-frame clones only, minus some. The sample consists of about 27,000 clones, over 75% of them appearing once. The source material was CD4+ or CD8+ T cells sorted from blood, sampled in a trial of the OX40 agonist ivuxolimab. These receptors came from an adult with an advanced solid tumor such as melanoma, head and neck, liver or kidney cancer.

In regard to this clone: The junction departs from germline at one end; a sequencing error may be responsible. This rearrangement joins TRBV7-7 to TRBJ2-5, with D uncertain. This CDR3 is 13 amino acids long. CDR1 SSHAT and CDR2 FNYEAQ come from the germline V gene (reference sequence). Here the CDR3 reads CASSPNEEETQYF. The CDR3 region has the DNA TGTGCTAGCAGCCCGAATGAGGAGGAGACCCAGTACTTC. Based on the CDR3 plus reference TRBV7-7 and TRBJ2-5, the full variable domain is GAGVSQSPRYKVTKRGQDVTLRCDPISSHATLYWYQQALGQGPEFLTYFNYEAQPDKSGLPSDRFSAERPEGSISTLTIQRTEQRDSAMYRCASSPNEEETQYFGPGTRLLVL.

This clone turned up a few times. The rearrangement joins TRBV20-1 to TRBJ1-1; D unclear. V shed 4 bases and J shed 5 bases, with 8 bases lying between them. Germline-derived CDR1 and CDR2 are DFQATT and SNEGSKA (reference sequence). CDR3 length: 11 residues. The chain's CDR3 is CSAIWGTEAFF. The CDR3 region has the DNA TGCAGTGCTATTTGGGGAACTGAAGCTTTCTTT.

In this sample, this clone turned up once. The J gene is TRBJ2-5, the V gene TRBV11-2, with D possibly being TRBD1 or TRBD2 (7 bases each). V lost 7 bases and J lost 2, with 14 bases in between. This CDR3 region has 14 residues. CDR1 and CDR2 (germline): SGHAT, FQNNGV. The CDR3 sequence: CASNPGGGQETQYF. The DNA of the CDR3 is TGTGCCAGCAACCCAGGGGGAGGGCAAGAGACCCAGTACTTC.

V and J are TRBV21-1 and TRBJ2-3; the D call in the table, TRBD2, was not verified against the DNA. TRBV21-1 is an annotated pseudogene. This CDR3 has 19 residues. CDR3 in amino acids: CASSQRPSGKSLRTDTQYF. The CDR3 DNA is TGTGCCAGCAGCCAAAGACCTAGCGGGAAGAGCCTTCGCACAGATACGCAGTATTTT.

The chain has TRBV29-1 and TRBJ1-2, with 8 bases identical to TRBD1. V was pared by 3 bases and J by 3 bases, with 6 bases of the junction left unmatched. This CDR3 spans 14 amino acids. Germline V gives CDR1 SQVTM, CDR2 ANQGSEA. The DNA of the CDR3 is TGCAGCGTTGATGAGGCAGGGGGCTACTATGGCTACACCTTC. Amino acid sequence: CSVDEAGGYYGYTF.

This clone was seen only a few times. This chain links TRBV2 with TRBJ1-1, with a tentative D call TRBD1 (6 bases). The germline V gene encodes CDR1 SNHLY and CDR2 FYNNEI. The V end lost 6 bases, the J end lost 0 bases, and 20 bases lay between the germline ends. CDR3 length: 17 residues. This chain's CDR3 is CASSLRSQGTMNTEAFF. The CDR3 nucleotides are TGTGCCAGCAGCCTTCGATCCCAGGGGACAATGAACACTGAAGCTTTCTTT.

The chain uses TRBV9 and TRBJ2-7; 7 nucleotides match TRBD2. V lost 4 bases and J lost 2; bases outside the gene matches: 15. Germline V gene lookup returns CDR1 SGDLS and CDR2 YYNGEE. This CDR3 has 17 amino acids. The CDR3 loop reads CASSHPAGTTPTYEQYF. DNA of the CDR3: TGTGCCAGCAGCCACCCCGCCGGGACTACCCCGACCTACGAGCAGTACTTC.

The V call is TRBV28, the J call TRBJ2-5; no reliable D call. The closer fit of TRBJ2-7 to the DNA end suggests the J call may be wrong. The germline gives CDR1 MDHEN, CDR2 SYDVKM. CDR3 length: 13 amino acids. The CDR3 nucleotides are TGTGCCAGCAGATCAATCGATCGGTACGAGCAGTACTTC. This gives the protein CASRSIDRYEQYF.

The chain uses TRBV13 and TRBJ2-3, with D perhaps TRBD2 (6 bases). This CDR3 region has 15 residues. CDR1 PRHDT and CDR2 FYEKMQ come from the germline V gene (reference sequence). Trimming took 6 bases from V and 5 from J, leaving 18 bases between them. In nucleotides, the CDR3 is TGTGCCAGCAGTCTTACGTTATCGGAGGGAGATACGCAGTATTTT. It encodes CASSLTLSEGDTQYF.

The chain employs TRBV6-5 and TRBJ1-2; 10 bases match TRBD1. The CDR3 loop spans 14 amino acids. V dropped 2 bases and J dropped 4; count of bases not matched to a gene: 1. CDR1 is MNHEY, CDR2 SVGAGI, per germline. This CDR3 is CASSYGQGVYGYTF. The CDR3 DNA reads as TGTGCCAGCAGTTACGGACAGGGGGTCTATGGCTACACCTTC.

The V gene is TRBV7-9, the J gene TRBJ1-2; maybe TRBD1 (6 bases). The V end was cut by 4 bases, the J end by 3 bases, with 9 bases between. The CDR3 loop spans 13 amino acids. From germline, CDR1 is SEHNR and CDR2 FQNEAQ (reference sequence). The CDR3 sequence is CASSSTGDYGYTF. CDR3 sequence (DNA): TGTGCCAGCAGCTCGACAGGTGACTATGGCTACACCTTC.

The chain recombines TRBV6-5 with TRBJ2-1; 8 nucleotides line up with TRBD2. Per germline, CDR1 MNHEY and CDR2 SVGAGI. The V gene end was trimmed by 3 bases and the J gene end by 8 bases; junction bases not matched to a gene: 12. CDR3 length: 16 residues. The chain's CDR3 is CASSYQFGGAGDEQFF. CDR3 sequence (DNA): TGTGCCAGCAGTTATCAATTCGGGGGGGCCGGGGATGAGCAGTTCTTC.

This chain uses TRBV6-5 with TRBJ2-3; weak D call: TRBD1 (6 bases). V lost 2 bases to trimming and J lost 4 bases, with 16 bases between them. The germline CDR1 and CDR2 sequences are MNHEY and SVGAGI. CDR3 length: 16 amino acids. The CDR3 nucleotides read TGTGCCAGCAGTTACAGATACAGGGTAGGGCCAGATACGCAGTATTTT. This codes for CASSYRYRVGPDTQYF.

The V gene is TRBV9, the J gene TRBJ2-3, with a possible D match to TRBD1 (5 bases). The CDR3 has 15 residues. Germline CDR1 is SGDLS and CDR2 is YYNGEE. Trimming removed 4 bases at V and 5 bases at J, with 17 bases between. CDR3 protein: CASSPTGNVRDTQYF. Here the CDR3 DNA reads TGTGCCAGCAGCCCCACAGGAAATGTGCGAGATACGCAGTATTTT.

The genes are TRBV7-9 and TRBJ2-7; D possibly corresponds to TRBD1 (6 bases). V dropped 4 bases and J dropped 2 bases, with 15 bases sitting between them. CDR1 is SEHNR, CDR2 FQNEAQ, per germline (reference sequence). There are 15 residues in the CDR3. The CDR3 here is CASSSATGSPYEQYF. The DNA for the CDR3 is TGTGCCAGCAGCTCCGCAACAGGGAGTCCCTACGAGCAGTACTTC.

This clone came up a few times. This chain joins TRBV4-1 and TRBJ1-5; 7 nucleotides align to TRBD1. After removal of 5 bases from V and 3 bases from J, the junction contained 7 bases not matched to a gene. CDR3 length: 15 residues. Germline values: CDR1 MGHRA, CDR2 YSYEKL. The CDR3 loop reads CASSTRDSHNQPQHF. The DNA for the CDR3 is TGCGCCAGCAGCACCCGGGACAGTCACAATCAGCCCCAGCATTTT.

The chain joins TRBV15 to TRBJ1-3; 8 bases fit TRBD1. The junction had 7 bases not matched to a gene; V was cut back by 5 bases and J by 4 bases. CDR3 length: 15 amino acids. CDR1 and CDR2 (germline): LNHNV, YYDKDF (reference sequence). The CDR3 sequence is CATSLGQGYGNTIYF. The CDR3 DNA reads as TGTGCCACCAGCCTTGGACAGGGATACGGAAACACCATATATTTT.

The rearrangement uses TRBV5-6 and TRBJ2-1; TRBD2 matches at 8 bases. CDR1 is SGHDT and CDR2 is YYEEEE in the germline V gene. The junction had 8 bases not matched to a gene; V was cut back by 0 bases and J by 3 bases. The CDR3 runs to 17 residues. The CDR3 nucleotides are TGTGCCAGCAGCTTGGAGTTAGCGGGACCTAACTACAATGAGCAGTTCTTC. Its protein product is CASSLELAGPNYNEQFF.

The CDR3 DNA is TGTGCCAGAACAGGGGGCCACTACAATGAGCAGTTCTTC. Residues: CARTGGHYNEQFF. The chain uses TRBV2 and TRBJ2-1; 9 bases match TRBD1. J gave up 3 bases and V 9 bases, and 3 bases lay outside the gene matches. Germline V gives CDR1 SNHLY, CDR2 FYNNEI. The CDR3 is 13 amino acids. The full variable domain, completed using reference TRBV2 and TRBJ2-1, is EPEVTQTPSHQVTQMGQEVILRCVPISNHLYFYWYRQILGQKVEFLVSFYNNEISEKSEIFDDQFSVERPDGSNFTLKIRSTKLEDSAMYFCARTGGHYNEQFFGPGTRLTVL.

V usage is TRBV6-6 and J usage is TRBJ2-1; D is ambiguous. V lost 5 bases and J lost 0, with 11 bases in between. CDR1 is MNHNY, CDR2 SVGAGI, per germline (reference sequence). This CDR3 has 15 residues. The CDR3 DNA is TGTGCCAGCAGTGATCACAAGAGCTCCTACAATGAGCAGTTCTTC. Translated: CASSDHKSSYNEQFF.

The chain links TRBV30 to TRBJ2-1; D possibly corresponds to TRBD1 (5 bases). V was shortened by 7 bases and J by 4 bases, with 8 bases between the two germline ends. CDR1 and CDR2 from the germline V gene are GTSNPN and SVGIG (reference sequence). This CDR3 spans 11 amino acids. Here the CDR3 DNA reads TGTGCCTTGACAGATTACAATGAGCAGTTCTTC. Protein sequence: CALTDYNEQFF.

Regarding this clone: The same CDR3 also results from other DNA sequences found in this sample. CDR3 in DNA: TGTGCCAGCAGCCCGGGGGAGAACACCGGGGAGCTGTTTTTT. It encodes CASSPGENTGELFF. The chain employs TRBV4-2 and TRBJ2-2, with a weak D call TRBD2 (6 bases). With 4 bases removed from V and 1 base from J, the gap between germline ends came to 7 bases. Germline CDR1 reads LGHNA; CDR2 reads YNFKEQ. This CDR3 contains 14 residues.

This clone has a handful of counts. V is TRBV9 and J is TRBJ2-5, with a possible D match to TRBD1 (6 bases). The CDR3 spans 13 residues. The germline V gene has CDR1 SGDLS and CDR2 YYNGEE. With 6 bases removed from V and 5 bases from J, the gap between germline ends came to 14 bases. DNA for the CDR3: TGTGCCAGCAACGAACAGGGTTGGGAGACCCAGTACTTC. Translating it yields CASNEQGWETQYF.

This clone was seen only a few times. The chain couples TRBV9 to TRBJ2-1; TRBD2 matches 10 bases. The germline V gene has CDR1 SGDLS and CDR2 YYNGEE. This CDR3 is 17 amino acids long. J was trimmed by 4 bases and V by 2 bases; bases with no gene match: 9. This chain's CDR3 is CASSVSGTSVWYNEQFF. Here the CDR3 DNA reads TGTGCCAGCAGCGTTTCCGGGACTAGCGTATGGTACAATGAGCAGTTCTTC.

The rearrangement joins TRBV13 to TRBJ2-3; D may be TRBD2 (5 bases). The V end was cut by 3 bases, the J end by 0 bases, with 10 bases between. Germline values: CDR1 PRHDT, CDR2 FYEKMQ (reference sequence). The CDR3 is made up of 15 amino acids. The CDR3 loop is CASSFGRTSTDTQYF. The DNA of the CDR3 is TGTGCCAGCAGCTTCGGCAGGACTAGCACAGATACGCAGTATTTT.

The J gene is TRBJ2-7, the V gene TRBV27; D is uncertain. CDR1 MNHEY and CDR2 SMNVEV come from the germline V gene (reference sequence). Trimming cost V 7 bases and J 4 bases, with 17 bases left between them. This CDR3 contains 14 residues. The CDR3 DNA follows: TGTGCCAGCAAAAAGTCACAGACACCTTACGAGCAGTACTTC. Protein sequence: CASKKSQTPYEQYF.

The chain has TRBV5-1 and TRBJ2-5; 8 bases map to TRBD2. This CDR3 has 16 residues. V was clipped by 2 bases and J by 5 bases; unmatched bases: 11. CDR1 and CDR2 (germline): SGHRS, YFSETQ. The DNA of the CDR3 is TGCGCCAGCAGCTTTCACCGGGAGGGGCTCTTTGAGACCCAGTACTTC. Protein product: CASSFHREGLFETQYF.

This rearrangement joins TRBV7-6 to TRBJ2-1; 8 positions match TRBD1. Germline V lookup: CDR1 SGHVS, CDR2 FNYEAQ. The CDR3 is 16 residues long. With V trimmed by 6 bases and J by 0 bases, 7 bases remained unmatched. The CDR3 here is CASRPGGYGSYNEQFF. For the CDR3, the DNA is TGTGCCAGCAGACCAGGGGGCTATGGCTCCTACAATGAGCAGTTCTTC.

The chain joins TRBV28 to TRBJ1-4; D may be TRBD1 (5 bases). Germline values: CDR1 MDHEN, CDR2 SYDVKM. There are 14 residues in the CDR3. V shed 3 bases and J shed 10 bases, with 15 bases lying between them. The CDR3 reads CASSFRGTGGKLFF. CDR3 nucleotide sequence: TGTGCCAGCAGTTTTAGGGGAACAGGTGGAAAACTGTTTTTT.

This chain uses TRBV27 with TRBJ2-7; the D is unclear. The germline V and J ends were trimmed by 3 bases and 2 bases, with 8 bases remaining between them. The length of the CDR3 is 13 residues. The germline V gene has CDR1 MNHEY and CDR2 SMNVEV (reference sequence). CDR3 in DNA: TGTGCCAGCAGTTTCGGTGCTACCTACGAGCAGTACTTC. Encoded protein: CASSFGATYEQYF.

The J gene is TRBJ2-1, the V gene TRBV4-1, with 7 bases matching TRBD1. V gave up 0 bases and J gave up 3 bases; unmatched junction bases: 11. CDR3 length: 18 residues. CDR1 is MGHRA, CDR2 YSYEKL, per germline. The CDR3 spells CASSQEGGRTSNYNEQFF. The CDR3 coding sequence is TGCGCCAGCAGCCAAGAAGGGGGCCGAACTAGTAACTACAATGAGCAGTTCTTC.

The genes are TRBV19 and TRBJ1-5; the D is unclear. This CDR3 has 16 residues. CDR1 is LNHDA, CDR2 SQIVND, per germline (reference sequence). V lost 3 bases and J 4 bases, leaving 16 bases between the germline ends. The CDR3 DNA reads TGTGCCAGTAGTATTGGCAGGCTGCTTCTTAATCAGCCCCAGCATTTT. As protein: CASSIGRLLLNQPQHF.